The 3 T cell receptor beta chains below all came from one sample that was sequenced in a study of blood T cell repertoires in COVID-19. Clones were sequenced by immunoSEQ multiplex PCR, and TCRdb holds only the in-frame ones, with some missing. The top ten hold 11% of the sample, which has about 19,000 clones, 85% to 90% seen once. The sequencing sample was made of peripheral blood. These receptors were collected from a human donor in a cohort sampled during active COVID-19.

V and J are TRBV10-3 and TRBJ1-4; no definite D call. The CDR3 runs to 15 residues. Germline V gene sequence: CDR1 ENHRY, CDR2 SYGVKD. V shed 5 bases and J shed 4 bases, with 14 bases lying between them. For the CDR3, the DNA is TGTGCCATCAGTTCTATGAGGCAGAGTAATGAAAAACTGTTTTTT. The encoded protein is CAISSMRQSNEKLFF.

The chain carries TRBV27 and TRBJ2-1; 7 nucleotides line up with TRBD2. Germline V gene sequence: CDR1 MNHEY, CDR2 SMNVEV (reference sequence). This CDR3 is 14 amino acids long. V dropped 5 bases and J dropped 6; count of bases not matched to a gene: 7. Here the CDR3 DNA reads TGTGCCAGCAGTGTTCCGGGAGGTATCAATGAGCAGTTCTTC. As protein: CASSVPGGINEQFF.

DNA of the CDR3: TGTGCCAGCAGCTTGGACAGGGTGGGATTAGGGACTGAAGCTTTCTTT. This translates into CASSLDRVGLGTEAFF. V usage is TRBV7-2 and J usage is TRBJ1-1, with TRBD1 matching over 8 bases. The junction had 11 bases not matched to a gene; V was cut back by 3 bases and J by 5 bases. Germline CDR1 and CDR2: SGHTA and FQGNSA. This CDR3 has 16 residues.